What follows are 13 T cell receptor beta chains derived from one specimen sequenced in a study of shared clonotypes between healthy human individuals. Terminally differentiated effector memory CD45RA+ cells were excluded by CCR7 positive selection of CD45RO-negative cells. The protocol was immunoSEQ multiplex PCR, while the TCRdb copy is restricted to in-frame clones and leaves out a portion. The sample records about 2.2 million clones, just over 90% being singletons. The sample was naive CD8+ T cells from PBMCs. The origin of the receptors is a man younger than 35 in good health. Some clones in this sample may be carry-over from other donors' samples.

This clone was observed a single time. This chain joins TRBV9 and TRBJ2-7, with unresolved D. Trimming removed 0 bases from V and 1 base from J, with 11 bases in between. The CDR3 is 15 amino acids. Looked up from germline, CDR1 is SGDLS and CDR2 is YYNGEE. The CDR3 loop reads CASSVDWVDSYEQYF. The CDR3 DNA is TGTGCCAGCAGCGTAGATTGGGTCGATTCCTACGAGCAGTACTTC.

The chain joins TRBV9 to TRBJ2-3, with 8 bases fitting TRBD2. CDR3 size: 15 residues. CDR1 and CDR2 (germline): SGDLS, YYNGEE. The V segment lost 3 bases and the J segment 2 bases; nucleotides outside the gene matches: 5. Written as DNA, the CDR3 is TGTGCCAGCAGCGCCATAGCGGGGATCACAGATACGCAGTATTTT. Protein sequence: CASSAIAGITDTQYF.

V usage is TRBV9 and J usage is TRBJ2-4; D uncertain. The CDR3 runs 15 residues. In germline, CDR1 is SGDLS, CDR2 YYNGEE. V was clipped by 4 bases and J by 0 bases, with 11 bases between them. The CDR3 sequence is CASSPQGLAKNIQYF. The CDR3 DNA sequence: TGTGCCAGCAGCCCCCAAGGGCTAGCCAAAAACATTCAGTACTTC.

As regards this clone: This specimen includes other DNA sequences encoding the same CDR3. CDR3 coding DNA: TGTGCCAGCAGTTTTGGAGCTAGCAATCAGCCCCAGCATTTT. Translating it yields CASSFGASNQPQHF. The rearrangement joins TRBV27 to TRBJ1-5, with D hard to call. The length of the CDR3 is 14 residues. The V end was cut by 3 bases, the J end by 0 bases, with 6 bases between. Germline loops: CDR1 MNHEY, CDR2 SMNVEV (reference sequence).

The rearrangement joins TRBV9 to TRBJ2-1, with D possibly matching TRBD2 (5 bases). Deletions cut 3 bases from V and 3 bases from J, with 16 bases between. The germline V gene encodes CDR1 SGDLS and CDR2 YYNGEE. The CDR3 spans 16 residues. CDR3 region: CASSAPGGGLYNEQFF. CDR3 nucleotide sequence: TGTGCCAGCAGCGCCCCTGGAGGCGGCCTCTACAATGAGCAGTTCTTC.

The chain combines TRBV4-1 with TRBJ1-5, with 7 bases fitting TRBD1. The V gene end was trimmed by 3 bases and the J gene end by 7 bases; junction bases not matched to a gene: 6. Looked up from germline, CDR1 is MGHRA and CDR2 is YSYEKL. CDR3 length: 14 amino acids. The CDR3 protein is CASSHRQGGQPQHF. The DNA of the CDR3 is TGCGCCAGCAGCCACCGACAGGGAGGCCAGCCCCAGCATTTT.

The chain is built from TRBV12-5 and TRBJ2-3; 14 positions agree with TRBD2. This CDR3 is built from 21 residues. Germline V gene data show CDR1 as LGHNT and CDR2 as FRNRAP. V was clipped by 6 bases and J by 0 bases; unmatched bases: 17. The CDR3 sequence: CASGPRCPGTSGRHSTDTQYF. DNA of the CDR3: TGTGCTAGTGGCCCCCGATGCCCCGGGACTAGCGGGAGACATAGCACAGATACGCAGTATTTT.

The chain combines TRBV11-2 with TRBJ1-1; D is ambiguous. Germline assignment: CDR1 SGHAT and CDR2 FQNNGV. This CDR3 is built from 15 residues. Trimming removed 5 bases at V and 1 base at J, with 14 bases between. Written as DNA, the CDR3 is TGTGCCAGCAGCCGAACCGCTTTTTGGAACACTGAAGCTTTCTTT. Amino acids: CASSRTAFWNTEAFF.

The chain recombines TRBV12-5 with TRBJ2-5; D gene unclear. Germline V gives CDR1 LGHNT, CDR2 FRNRAP. The CDR3 totals 14 residues. Trimming removed 7 bases at V and 5 bases at J, with 17 bases between. The CDR3 DNA reads as TGTGCTAGTGCCCTTGGGTGGGCTCCGGAGACCCAGTACTTC. Protein sequence: CASALGWAPETQYF.

The V gene is TRBV25-1, the J gene TRBJ2-7; D unclear. In germline, CDR1 is MGHDK, CDR2 SYGVNS. The CDR3 spans 11 residues. Trimming stripped 6 bases from V and 6 bases from J, with 9 bases between. The CDR3, as DNA: TGTGCCAGCAGCACGGTGGGCGAGCAGTACTTC. Encoded protein: CASSTVGEQYF.

The CDR3 reads CASSLAASGAYEQYF. The CDR3 bases are TGTGCCAGCAGCTTAGCGGCTAGCGGGGCCTACGAGCAGTACTTC. This chain joins TRBV7-2 and TRBJ2-7, with TRBD2 matching over 9 bases. The CDR3 is made up of 15 amino acids. Trimming cost V 0 bases and J 2 bases; bases outside gene matches: 2. Germline V gene lookup returns CDR1 SGHTA and CDR2 FQGNSA.

This clone was detected once. The chain links TRBV11-2 to TRBJ2-1, with 10 bases matching TRBD2. Germline CDR1 is SGHAT and CDR2 is FQNNGV. Unmatched junction bases numbered 5, after V lost 0 bases and J lost 0 bases. This CDR3 is built from 18 residues. The CDR3 loop is CASSLDWTSGPSYNEQFF. The CDR3 nucleotides are TGTGCCAGCAGCTTAGACTGGACTAGCGGACCCTCCTACAATGAGCAGTTCTTC. The complete variable domain, with remaining parts taken from reference TRBV11-2 and TRBJ2-1, reads EAGVAQSPRYKIIEKRQSVAFWCNPISGHATLYWYQQILGQGPKLLIQFQNNGVVDDSQLPKDRFSAERLKGVDSTLKIQPAKLEDSAVYLCASSLDWTSGPSYNEQFFGPGTRLTVL.

In this sample, this clone turned up a few times. CDR3 sequence: CASSEWDRNQPQHF. As DNA, the CDR3 is TGCGCCAGCAGTGAGTGGGATCGCAATCAGCCCCAGCATTTT. V usage is TRBV10-2 and J usage is TRBJ1-5; D is uncertain. Germline V gives CDR1 WSHSY, CDR2 SAAADI. This CDR3 is 14 amino acids long. V was clipped by 1 base and J by 2 bases, with 6 bases between them.